The 11 T cell receptor beta chains listed next were all sequenced from one sample in a study of cytomegalovirus exposure and HLA in healthy donors. 60 Vbeta and 13 Jbeta primers were used in PCR. The assay was immunoSEQ multiplex PCR, and TCRdb's table has in-frame clones only and misses some. The repertoire holds about 89,000 clones, with about 80% as singletons. The sample comprised PBMCs. Every receptor here comes from a male donor in good health and CMV-seronegative.

The rearrangement links TRBV7-9 to TRBJ1-5; D is uncertain. Germline V gene sequence: CDR1 SEHNR, CDR2 FQNEAQ (reference sequence). The CDR3 consists of 17 residues. V was shortened by 1 base and J by 0 bases, with 13 bases between the two germline ends. The CDR3 nucleotides read TGTGCCAGCAGCTTAGGGGCGGGAGGGATTAGCAATCAGCCCCAGCATTTT. Translated: CASSLGAGGISNQPQHF.

The V gene is TRBV6-5, the J gene TRBJ2-3; 10 positions match TRBD2. This CDR3 spans 15 amino acids. Per germline, CDR1 MNHEY and CDR2 SVGAGI. The V gene end was trimmed by 4 bases and the J gene end by 5 bases; junction bases not matched to a gene: 6. This CDR3 reads CASSSSGRLIDTQYF. The DNA of the CDR3 is TGTGCCAGCAGTTCTAGCGGGAGATTAATAGATACGCAGTATTTT.

The chain uses TRBV5-1 and TRBJ2-5; 7 nucleotides align to TRBD2. The J segment lost 0 bases and the V segment lost 6 bases, leaving 11 bases of the junction unmatched. CDR1 and CDR2 from the germline V gene are SGHRS and YFSETQ. The CDR3 contains 16 residues. CDR3 nucleotide sequence: TGCGCCAGCAACCCGTCCGGGGGAGGGGACCAAGAGACCCAGTACTTC. This codes for CASNPSGGGDQETQYF. Full variable domain (missing parts from reference TRBV5-1 and TRBJ2-5): KAGVTQTPRYLIKTRGQQVTLSCSPISGHRSVSWYQQTPGQGLQFLFEYFSETQRNKGNFPGRFSGRQFSNSRSEMNVSTLELGDSALYLCASNPSGGGDQETQYFGPGTRLLVL.

The chain links TRBV27 to TRBJ2-1; the D gene is possibly TRBD1 (6 bases). Trimming took off 5 bases at V and 9 bases at J, with 11 bases between the two ends. The CDR3 runs to 12 residues. The germline V gene encodes CDR1 MNHEY and CDR2 SMNVEV (reference sequence). CDR3 nucleotides: TGTGCCAGCAGTCCGACAGGCCCTGAGCAGTTCTTC. It encodes CASSPTGPEQFF.

As regards this clone: This specimen includes other DNA sequences encoding the same CDR3. J is TRBJ1-1 and V is TRBV5-1; TRBD1 matches at 7 bases. With V trimmed by 7 bases and J by 0 bases, 15 bases remained unmatched. The CDR3 loop spans 17 amino acids. The V gene's germline CDR1 is SGHRS and CDR2 YFSETQ. This CDR3 reads CASETPGTANMNTEAFF. CDR3 DNA sequence: TGCGCCAGCGAAACTCCCGGGACAGCCAACATGAACACTGAAGCTTTCTTT.

The chain carries TRBV4-3 and TRBJ1-1; D may be TRBD1 (6 bases). The V and J ends lost 0 bases and 11 bases respectively, with 13 bases between them. The CDR3 sequence is 13 residues long. CDR1 is LGHNA, CDR2 YSLEER, per germline. The CDR3 is CASSQDRRGGAFF. The CDR3 bases are TGCGCCAGCAGCCAAGATCGGAGGGGGGGTGCTTTCTTT.

This clone was counted only a few times. The rearrangement joins TRBV4-3 to TRBJ1-2; D possibly corresponds to TRBD1 (5 bases). Germline lookup yields CDR1 LGHNA and CDR2 YSLEER. Trimming pared 1 base from V and 4 bases from J, leaving 13 bases between. The CDR3 runs 15 residues. CDR3: CASSQAPGISYGYTF. The CDR3 DNA reads TGCGCCAGCAGCCAAGCCCCAGGGATCTCCTATGGCTACACCTTC.

The chain couples TRBV5-6 to TRBJ1-1, with D perhaps matching TRBD1 (5 bases). CDR1 and CDR2 from the germline V gene are SGHDT and YYEEEE. The V end was cut by 0 bases, the J end by 7 bases, with 16 bases between. The length of the CDR3 is 15 residues. CDR3 region: CASSLVGGPLFEAFF. CDR3 in DNA: TGTGCCAGCAGCTTGGTCGGGGGACCCCTTTTTGAAGCTTTCTTT.

This clone was recorded a few times. V is TRBV7-2 and J is TRBJ2-7; 8 positions agree with TRBD1. Germline CDR1 reads SGHTA; CDR2 reads FQGNSA. V was pared by 5 bases and J by 2 bases, with 11 bases of the junction left unmatched. The CDR3 length is 16 residues. The CDR3 DNA is TGTGCCAGCAGCATGAGACAGGGGAGAAGCACCTACGAGCAGTACTTC. Encoded protein: CASSMRQGRSTYEQYF. The entire variable domain, with the rest obtained from reference TRBV7-2 and TRBJ2-7, is as follows: GAGVSQSPSNKVTEKGKDVELRCDPISGHTALYWYRQSLGQGLEFLIYFQGNSAPDKSGLPSDRFSAERTGGSVSTLTIQRTQQEDSAVYLCASSMRQGRSTYEQYFGPGTRLTVT.

A few counts support this clone. The chain recombines TRBV28 with TRBJ1-5, with 7 bases identical to TRBD1. The CDR3 is 17 amino acids. The ends lost 4 bases at V and 3 bases at J; junction bases unmatched: 12. In germline, CDR1 is MDHEN, CDR2 SYDVKM. The CDR3 coding sequence is TGTGCCAGCAGTTCCGAACAGTTTGGGACAGTCAATCAGCCCCAGCATTTT. It codes for CASSSEQFGTVNQPQHF.

The rearrangement joins TRBV9 to TRBJ1-6; 8 positions agree with TRBD1. The V segment lost 4 bases and the J segment 0 bases; nucleotides outside the gene matches: 6. The CDR3 length is 17 residues. CDR1 and CDR2 (germline): SGDLS, YYNGEE. The CDR3 DNA sequence: TGTGCCAGCAGCAAGACAGGGGAAAGCTCCTATAATTCACCCCTCCACTTT. Encoded protein: CASSKTGESSYNSPLHF. Supplemented by reference TRBV9 and TRBJ1-6, the full variable domain reads DSGVTQTPKHLITATGQRVTLRCSPRSGDLSVYWYQQSLDQGLQFLIQYYNGEERAKGNILERFSAQQFPDLHSELNLSSLELGDSALYFCASSKTGESSYNSPLHFGNGTRLTVT.